The source of this T cell receptor (beta chain) is a study of shared clonotypes between healthy human individuals. Broader study findings: Sequencing depth was predicted to influence how clonotypes are shared among donors. Enrolling few donors narrowed the genetic and exposure-history diversity that was represented.

V was shortened by 0 bases and J by 11 bases, with 19 bases between the two germline ends. The CDR3 runs 14 residues. The V gene's germline CDR1 is GTSNPN and CDR2 SVGIG (reference sequence). Regarding this clone: Its antigen is still unknown.

The study drew its donors from healthy HIV-negative adults without recent acute infections or vaccinations. Nashville, Tennessee was home to all donors, each a Caucasian adult. The protocol was immunoSEQ multiplex PCR, while the TCRdb copy is restricted to in-frame clones and leaves out a portion. Altogether about 600,000 clones are present, around three quarters being singletons, with the ten largest covering more than 10%. The chain is built from TRBV30 and TRBJ1-1; D is possibly TRBD1 (6 bases). This receptor was taken from a woman in her thirties or forties in good health. Some clones in this sample may be carry-over from other donors' samples. Sample: PBMCs. The CDR3: CAWSVQGRGSWAFF. The CDR3, as DNA: TGTGCCTGGAGTGTTCAGGGGCGAGGTTCTTGGGCTTTCTTT.